This TCR beta chain was recorded in a study of T cell responses to AZD1222 COVID-19 vaccine. Study-level points and caveats: Only after the peak T cell response were repertoires sampled.

V trimming: 4 bases; J trimming: 4 bases; junction bases outside the gene matches: 8. Germline CDR1 KGHSH, CDR2 LQKENI. This CDR3 is 16 amino acids long. The assay was immunoSEQ multiplex PCR, and TCRdb's table has in-frame clones only and misses some. Among about 120,000 clones listed, approximately 93% were seen once. This clone has only a few counts. The antigen is unknown. This chain connects TRBV18 to TRBJ1-5; 9 positions agree with TRBD1. This receptor was taken from an adult in good health. This material consisted of peripheral blood, taken on day 0 of AZD1222 vaccination. CDR3 sequence (DNA): TGTGCCAGCTCACGGGGACAGGGAAGTTTAAATCAGCCCCAGCATTTT. Encoded protein: CASSRGQGSLNQPQHF.